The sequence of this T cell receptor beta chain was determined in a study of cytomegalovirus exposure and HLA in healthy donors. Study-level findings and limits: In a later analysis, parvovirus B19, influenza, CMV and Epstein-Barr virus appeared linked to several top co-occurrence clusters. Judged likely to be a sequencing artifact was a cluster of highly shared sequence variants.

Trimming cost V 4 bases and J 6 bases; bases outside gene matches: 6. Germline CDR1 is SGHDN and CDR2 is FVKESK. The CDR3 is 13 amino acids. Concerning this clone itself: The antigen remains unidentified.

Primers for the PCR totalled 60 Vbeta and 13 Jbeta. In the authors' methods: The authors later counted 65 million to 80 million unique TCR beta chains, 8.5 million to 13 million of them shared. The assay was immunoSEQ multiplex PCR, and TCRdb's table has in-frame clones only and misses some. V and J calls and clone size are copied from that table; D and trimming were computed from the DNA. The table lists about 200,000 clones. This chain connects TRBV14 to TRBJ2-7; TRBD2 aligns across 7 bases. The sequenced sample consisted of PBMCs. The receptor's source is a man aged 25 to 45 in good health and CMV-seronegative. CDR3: CASSRAGAREQYF. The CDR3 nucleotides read TGTGCCAGCAGCCGCGCGGGAGCGCGCGAGCAGTACTTC.